This T cell receptor (beta chain) emerged from a study of cytomegalovirus exposure and HLA in healthy donors (dated by TCRdb to about 2017). Some background on the complete study: An earlier analysis of about 530 of the donors reported approximately 300 Gb of sequence data and 95 million to 120 million unique TCR beta sequences obtained from around 170 million T cells. The study profiled the T cell repertoires of about 720 subjects by immunosequencing and related them to cytomegalovirus serostatus. Donor age, sex, ethnicity and CMV serostatus were compiled together with the repertoire data. To study patterns of TCR occurrence, a later analysis re-analyzed previously published TCR beta repertoires from 600 to 750 donors and added high-resolution HLA genotyping. Along with the approximately 700-subject first cohort, a separate validation cohort of around 110 different subjects was used. The study aimed to test whether cataloging public T cell receptors could reveal signatures of past pathogen exposure. On average, roughly 200,000 unique TCR beta nucleotide sequences were sequenced per donor among more than 350 genotyped donors of the cohort, with roughly 18% of those sequences being non-productive. Of the 300 to 500 genotyped donors, more than 75% were placed in the genetic ancestry cluster associated with self-reported Caucasian donors. HLA typing covered class I and class II loci at four-digit resolution. All discovery cohort repertoires had been generated using a single sequencing platform. The study combined high-throughput TCR immunosequencing, statistical association of individual TCRs with disease status, and machine learning to predict cytomegalovirus infection status. Rather than drawing on any new phenotypic data, the later analysis identified candidate immune exposures from TCR beta sequences and the way those sequences occurred across donors. Several DR-DQ haplotypes were treated as single units for association and clustering because of strong linkage in the cohort. Genome-wide SNP genotypes for about 55% of the 666 donors were used in a later genetic analysis, which treated that subset as a discovery cohort. Typing coverage varied by locus: about 620-630 donors for A, B, C, DRB1 and DQB1; about 520 for DQA1; more than 600 for DPA1; roughly 450 for DPB1. An early release covering roughly 600 HLA-typed donors comprised about 310 gigabases of sequencing data and approximately 85 million unique TCR sequences. In an earlier analysis of roughly 580 of the donors, high-throughput TCR beta sequencing was used to judge whether each TCR beta V gene segment behaved as functional or pseudogenic.

The cohort consisted of fewer than 700 healthy bone marrow donors. Cohort members were all nominally healthy when sampled, although unrecorded immune exposures were likely present. CMV serostatus was recorded as positive for 289 and negative for about 55% of the roughly 670 cohort members, whereas no CMV serostatus was recorded for the donor in question. A peripheral blood sample was collected from each donor, and TCR beta sequencing was performed on peripheral blood mononuclear cells. The Qiagen DNeasy Blood Extraction Kit was used to extract genomic DNA from the blood cell samples. Reading the germline V gene gives CDR1 LGHNA and CDR2 YNFKEQ. From V the trimming removes 0 bases and from J it removes 0 bases, while the gene matches leave 3 bases of the junction unaccounted for. From its cysteine to its phenylalanine, the CDR3 spans 17 amino acids. Only the CDR3 portion is preserved as DNA: 51 bases, with reading frame beginning at the first base.

In the case of this clone: No cognate antigen has been identified for it. Base qualities were left out, and no much larger clone turns up one base away.

The full study reports these points: Some 16 rarely observed V segments, including chromosome 9 orphons, were excluded from the earlier analysis of several hundred of the donors because counts were too low. In this cohort, only TCR beta chains were sequenced, and detectable features were limited by the absence of alpha or paired-chain data. The 87-base-pair reads could not distinguish some IMGT-functional V segments, including TRBV6-2 and TRBV6-3, so those segments were excluded. V-gene and J-gene trimming of TCR beta chains was associated with a missense DCLRE1C variant in a later genetic analysis, and the association was replicated in an independent cohort. Most TCR sequences were observed very rarely across donors, whereas some public TCRs were present in many individuals. A later analysis found that TCR association rates varied across HLA loci, with DRB1 alleles showing the most associated TCRs and HLA-C alleles the fewest. At a false discovery rate of 0.05, a later analysis linked under 20,000 TCR beta sequences to specific HLA alleles. CMV serostatus was the only immune exposure information available for the cohort. According to a later analysis, parvovirus B19, influenza, CMV and Epstein-Barr virus appeared linked to several top co-occurrence clusters. In the study, roughly 160 TCR beta chains were listed as associated with cytomegalovirus. The classifier was reported to diagnose cytomegalovirus status with high specificity and sensitivity in both the original cohort and the validation cohort. A further reported finding was that TCR beta sequences accurately predicted the HLA-A and HLA-B alleles for most subjects in the first cohort. Linkage disequilibrium might explain the correlated functional status among segregating V segments, but an unknown experimental factor could not be excluded. A group of highly shared sequence variants was considered likely to be a technical artifact of the sequencing pipeline. According to a later genetic analysis, donors in an Asian-associated ancestry cluster had fewer N-insertions in productive TCRs than the roughly 660-donor mean. The authors suggested that the approach could potentially be extended to other disease states and immunological phenotypes. According to a later analysis, most CMV-associated TCR beta chains appeared to be HLA-restricted, and the HLA associations seemed to be driven largely by CMV exposure. HLA typing was unavailable for some donors at each locus, so association tests used only the typed subset. Presence/absence analyses assumed roughly uniform sequencing depth across donors, an assumption that may not hold. In a later analysis, HLA-associated TCR beta chains showed more clonal expansion and lower generation probabilities than non-associated chains that were equally common. Three of the identified cytomegalovirus-associated TCR beta chains were confirmed in vitro to be specific for cytomegalovirus antigens. In an earlier analysis of 587 of the donors, most TCR beta V segments appeared in productive rearrangements about 87% or about 30% of the time, broadly matching IMGT annotations. Assigning TCR associations to individual alleles was difficult when HLA alleles, especially DR and DQ, strongly co-occurred.

The library was produced with the immunoSEQ multiplex PCR assay. The multiplex PCR relied on a mix of 60 forward primers for TCR Vbeta segments and 13 reverse primers for TCR Jbeta segments. The CDR3 region of rearranged TCR beta genes was amplified from genomic DNA by a multiplex PCR assay. The Illumina HiSeq System was used to sequence the amplified TCR beta libraries as 87-base-pair reads. Under the source paper's analysis protocol: A later analysis tallied 75 million to 95 million unique TCR beta chains across the 640 or so repertoires, and around 10 million of those chains were shared by two or more donors. A nearest-neighbor algorithm error-corrected the raw reads and collapsed the reads into unique sequences, merging closely related sequences to remove PCR and sequencing errors. V, D and J gene segments were assigned by aligning CDR3 sequences to IMGT reference sequences. For a sequence to be retained, a match of at least six nucleotides to both a V gene segment and a J gene segment was required. A rearrangement counted as productive if the CDR3 had no stop codons and remained in frame with V and J, and every other rearrangement counted as non-productive. CDR3 was defined by IMGT convention, running from the second conserved V-encoded cysteine to the conserved J-encoded phenylalanine. The earlier analysis of about 640 of the donors excluded any sequence lacking an unambiguous match to a single V gene segment. An earlier analysis of about 600 of the donors called V segments functional above 56.7% productive rearrangements and segregating when the between-donor standard deviation exceeded 5%. To diagnose cytomegalovirus status from the catalog of TCR beta chain sequences, a statistical classification framework was built. A later analysis assigned V and J genes by comparing TCR nucleotide sequences with IMGT/GENE-DB human TR gene sequences. The TCRdist pipeline was used in a later analysis to assign CDR3 sequences and most-parsimonious VDJ recombination scenarios. In a later analysis, each TCR beta chain was defined by its CDR3 amino acid sequence together with its V-gene family, and reads without a unique V-gene family were excluded. To address suspected cross-contamination and a sequencing artifact, a later analysis removed around 600 highly shared, low-generation-probability nucleotide sequences. In a later analysis, a clonal expansion index was calculated for each public chain from normalized within-repertoire ranks of inferred template counts. A later analysis computed generation probabilities with a VDJ recombination model fitted to out-of-frame rearrangements, and checked the results against IGoR. In a later analysis, TCR-TCR, TCR-HLA and TCR-CMV co-occurrence was scored with hypergeometric tests, and a repertoire-size bias correction was applied to TCR pairs. False discovery rates were estimated in a later analysis by permuting HLA or CMV assignments 20 times. In a later analysis, co-occurring TCRs were grouped with DBSCAN, and TCRdist sequence similarity was added when clustering was performed within HLA-allele-positive subsets. Repertoires with fewer than 30,000 or more than 120,000 public chains were left out of co-occurrence clustering, as were five repertoires with anomalous nucleotide sharing. As stored in TCRdb, this immuneACCESS dataset retains in-frame rearrangements with V and J assigned. A fraction of the clones does not appear; measured against another copy, unresolved V genes explain less than half of the discrepancy, and the remainder lacks a known reason. The DNA was the basis for D and trimming; V, J and clone size are from that table. This sample has 100,000 to 150,000 clones in its table, and about three quarters of those were observed once. In total, the top ten clones hold under 1.2% of the sample.

This clonotype originated in a human donor in good health. Sequencing was performed on PBMCs. This sequence uses TRBV4-2 and TRBJ1-4; 8 nucleotides in the junction match TRBD1. CDR3 loop: CASSQEDRDPTNEKLFF. The DNA sequence is as follows: TGTGCCAGCAGCCAAGAGGACAGGGACCCAACTAATGAAAAACTGTTTTTT.